The next 16 T cell receptor beta chains were all read from a single sample in a study of human T cells and chemical hapten exposure. Time point in this sample: pre-sensitization, week 0. Treatment indicated: therapeutic diphenylcyclopropenone sensitization with weekly scalp DPC. TCRdb re-derived calls from the RACE reads in MiXCR, one entry per CDR3 protein. The profile shows roughly 100,000 distinct CDR3 sequences, approximately 10% of them singletons. The starting material was whole blood, obtained in connection with sensitization to the hapten diphenylcyclopropenone (DPC). Source of these receptors: a woman aged 55-70 years with alopecia areata. Some clones in this sample may be carry-over from other donors' samples.

This clonotype was observed at least ten times. This chain joins TRBV3-1 and TRBJ2-5, with D possibly matching TRBD1 (6 bases). CDR1 is LGHDT, CDR2 YNNKEL, per germline (reference sequence). Trimming cost V 0 bases and J 4 bases, with 15 bases left between them. The CDR3 length is 16 residues. The CDR3 sequence: CASSQERGSFTETQYF. The CDR3 nucleotides are TGTGCCAGCAGCCAAGAAAGGGGGTCGTTTACAGAGACCCAGTACTTC.

The chain links TRBV29-1 to TRBJ1-1; D uncertain. CDR1 is SQVTM, CDR2 ANQGSEA, per germline. The CDR3 covers 13 residues. V was pared by 6 bases and J by 5 bases, with 16 bases between. As DNA, the CDR3 is TGCAGCGTCAAACCGGGGTATGTGACTGAAGCTTTCTTT. Translation gives CSVKPGYVTEAFF.

This clonotype was detected many times. The J gene is TRBJ2-1, the V gene TRBV6-2 or TRBV6-3, with 12 bases identical to TRBD1. Germline CDR1 is MNHEY and CDR2 is SVGEGT. This CDR3 spans 15 amino acids. After removal of 4 bases from V and 9 bases from J, the junction contained 7 bases not matched to a gene. CDR3 sequence reads: CASSSGGTGGFEQFF. CDR3 in DNA: TGTGCCAGCAGTTCCGGAGGGACAGGGGGCTTTGAGCAGTTCTTC.

The sample holds many counts of this clonotype. The V gene is TRBV18, the J gene TRBJ2-2; 7 bases line up with TRBD1. CDR1 KGHSH and CDR2 LQKENI come from the germline V gene. This CDR3 is built from 15 residues. Unmatched junction bases numbered 6, after V lost 4 bases and J lost 4 bases. The CDR3 spells CASSRGQLLTGELFF. The CDR3 coding sequence is TGTGCCAGCTCACGGGGACAGCTCCTCACCGGGGAGCTGTTTTTT.

This chain joins TRBV18 and TRBJ1-5; D might be TRBD1 (5 bases). CDR1 is KGHSH and CDR2 is LQKENI in the germline V gene. CDR3 length equals 13 residues. Trimming pared 3 bases from V and 5 bases from J, leaving 8 bases between. The CDR3 sequence: CASSPGTHQPQHF. Here the CDR3 DNA reads TGTGCCAGCTCACCGGGGACCCATCAGCCCCAGCATTTT.

This clonotype was seen repeatedly, ten times or more. CDR3 loop: CASSDSLGDIQYF. The CDR3 DNA reads TGTGCCAGCAGTGACTCCCTGGGGGACATTCAGTACTTC. V and J are TRBV6-4 and TRBJ2-4; D may be TRBD1 or TRBD2 (5 bases each). The CDR3 covers 13 residues. The V gene's germline CDR1 is MRHNA and CDR2 SNTAGT. V shed 0 bases and J shed 8 bases, with 8 bases lying between them.

This clonotype was observed many times. The CDR3 nucleotides are TGTGCCAGCTCACCGCTTGGGGTCTCAAATGAAAAACTGTTTTTT. It codes for CASSPLGVSNEKLFF. The gene calls are TRBV18 and TRBJ1-4; D is undetermined. The V gene's germline CDR1 is KGHSH and CDR2 LQKENI. V was pared by 3 bases and J by 5 bases, with 13 bases between. The CDR3 spans 15 residues.

This clonotype has a handful of counts. The chain combines TRBV11-1 with TRBJ1-1, with TRBD1 matching 9 bases. Losses at the gene ends were 5 bases for V and 5 bases for J; bases not matched to a gene: 9. The germline V gene encodes CDR1 SGHAT and CDR2 FQDESV (reference sequence). The CDR3 is made up of 15 amino acids. CDR3 in DNA: TGTGCCAGCAGCCACGCCGGACAGGGGATGACTGAAGCTTTCTTT. This translates into CASSHAGQGMTEAFF. The full variable domain, completed using reference TRBV11-1 and TRBJ1-1, is EAEVAQSPRYKITEKSQAVAFWCDPISGHATLYWYRQILGQGPELLVQFQDESVVDDSQLPKDRFSAERLKGVDSTLKIQPAELGDSAMYLCASSHAGQGMTEAFFGQGTRLTVV.

This rearrangement joins TRBV20-1 to TRBJ2-3; D is undetermined. V was pared by 6 bases and J by 6 bases, with 4 bases between. CDR1 and CDR2 from the germline V gene are DFQATT and SNEGSKA (reference sequence). The CDR3 has 9 residues. The CDR3 DNA sequence: TGCAGTGCGCCGGATACGCAGTATTTT. This gives the protein CSAPDTQYF.

This clonotype was observed a few times. The chain is built from TRBV7-8 and TRBJ2-1, with D possibly matching TRBD2 (5 bases). V was trimmed by 1 base and J by 15 bases, leaving 10 bases between them. Germline V gene sequence: CDR1 SGHVS, CDR2 FQNEAQ. The CDR3 contains 11 residues. The DNA of the CDR3 is TGTGCCAGCAGCTTAGGAGGGTCCCCGTTCTTC. This encodes CASSLGGSPFF.

This clonotype showed up many times. The chain employs TRBV6-1 and TRBJ1-6; a possible D gene is TRBD1 (5 bases). The CDR3 is 16 amino acids. V lost 0 bases and J 7 bases, leaving 13 bases between the germline ends. Germline V gene data show CDR1 as MNHNS and CDR2 as SASEGT. CDR3 protein: CASSEAEGIRNSPLHF. CDR3 nucleotide sequence: TGTGCCAGCAGTGAAGCGGAGGGGATCCGAAATTCACCCCTCCACTTT.

In its sample, this clonotype was seen a few times. The chain is built from TRBV6-2 or TRBV6-3 and TRBJ2-1; TRBD1 aligns across 7 bases. CDR3 size: 16 residues. CDR1 is MNHEY, CDR2 SVGEGT, per germline. V shed 2 bases and J 2 bases; nucleotides not matched to a gene: 6. CDR3 nucleotides: TGTGCCAGCAGTTACGCTCGGGACAGAGCCTACAATGAGCAGTTCTTC. Its protein is CASSYARDRAYNEQFF.

This clonotype was counted ten times or more. CDR3 DNA sequence: TGTGCCAGCAAGATGACAGGGCGGGACACTGAAGCTTTCTTT. This gives the protein CASKMTGRDTEAFF. The V gene is TRBV2, the J gene TRBJ1-1; TRBD1 aligns across 7 bases. V dropped 7 bases and J dropped 3; count of bases not matched to a gene: 8. In germline, CDR1 is SNHLY, CDR2 FYNNEI. The CDR3 totals 14 residues.

The chain uses TRBV24-1 and TRBJ2-1; TRBD1 agrees at 8 bases. The V gene end was trimmed by 2 bases and the J gene end by 6 bases; junction bases not matched to a gene: 8. The CDR3 is 16 amino acids. Germline CDR1 reads KGHDR; CDR2 reads SFDVKD. The CDR3 DNA is TGTGCCACCAGTGATTCCGGACAGGGCGGCGTCAATGAGCAGTTCTTC. Its protein is CATSDSGQGGVNEQFF.

At least ten counts were recorded for this clonotype. The chain recombines TRBV20-1 with TRBJ2-2, with 9 bases lining up with TRBD1. This CDR3 spans 14 amino acids. The germline V gene has CDR1 DFQATT and CDR2 SNEGSKA (reference sequence). J was trimmed by 4 bases and V by 5 bases; bases with no gene match: 5. As DNA, the CDR3 is TGCAGTGCTGTACAGGGGGCCGGCACCGGGGAGCTGTTTTTT. Translated: CSAVQGAGTGELFF.

The V call is TRBV7-9, the J call TRBJ1-6; 9 bases align to TRBD1. Germline lookup yields CDR1 SEHNR and CDR2 FQNEAQ (reference sequence). The junction had 5 bases not matched to a gene; V was cut back by 4 bases and J by 10 bases. There are 14 residues in the CDR3. Here the CDR3 reads CASSSGTGSSPLHF. CDR3 nucleotides: TGTGCCAGCAGCTCCGGGACAGGGAGCTCACCCCTCCACTTT.